The source of this T cell receptor (beta chain) is a study of early T cells in non-severe SARS-CoV-2 infection. Turning to the study itself: Bulk RNA taken from unsorted whole blood was sequenced, leaving chains unpaired.

This clonotype rates as medium-sized. Its antigen is still unknown. Germline-derived CDR1 and CDR2 are SGDLS and YYNGEE. The CDR3 spans 16 residues. V was clipped by 7 bases and J by 6 bases; unmatched bases: 17. Regarding the study as a whole: VDJdb matching, biased toward anti-spike CD8 responses, missed private and CD4 specificities.

cDNA molecules, individually, were tagged with unique molecular identifiers. Using its own MiXCR run on the 5' RACE reads, TCRdb lists one record per CDR3 protein. Here the sample spans tens of thousands of distinct CDR3 sequences, 4.5% being singletons. The sequence came from an adult who was a healthcare worker with PCR-confirmed SARS-CoV-2 infection or an uninfected control (not recorded which). The chain employs TRBV9 and TRBJ2-3; 7 bases fit TRBD2. Sequenced sample: whole blood. The CDR3 sequence is CASGVAGEAQADTQYF. The CDR3 DNA follows: TGTGCCAGCGGGGTGGCGGGGGAAGCACAGGCGGATACGCAGTATTTT.